The 11 T cell receptor beta chains given below trace back to one sample, sequenced in a study of cytomegalovirus exposure and HLA in healthy donors. Measured with immunoSEQ multiplex PCR; TCRdb has only the in-frame clones, and not every one. The sample shows around 70,000 clones, 91% of them seen only once. Sequenced material: PBMCs. The origin of the receptors is a man aged 18 to 30 in good health and CMV-seronegative.

The rearrangement links TRBV18 to TRBJ1-1; 8 nucleotides agree with TRBD1. Germline CDR1 is KGHSH and CDR2 is LQKENI. The CDR3 totals 15 residues. Trimming took 4 bases from V and 1 from J; bases not matched to a gene: 5. The CDR3 coding sequence is TGTGCCAGCTCACAATACAGGGGGGAGAACACTGAAGCTTTCTTT. It codes for CASSQYRGENTEAFF.

The chain employs TRBV30 and TRBJ2-1, with TRBD2 matching 8 bases. Germline lookup yields CDR1 GTSNPN and CDR2 SVGIG (reference sequence). Losses at the gene ends were 0 bases for V and 7 bases for J; bases not matched to a gene: 11. The CDR3 is 16 residues long. CDR3 sequence: CAWSVPGAGVGNEQFF. The CDR3 DNA reads as TGTGCCTGGAGTGTACCGGGAGCGGGAGTAGGTAATGAGCAGTTCTTC.

The chain couples TRBV28 to TRBJ2-7; unclear D gene. CDR3 length: 12 amino acids. Trimming removed 10 bases from V and 2 bases from J, with 12 bases in between. Germline CDR1 is MDHEN and CDR2 is SYDVKM. The CDR3 region is CATRLQAYEQYF. In DNA, the CDR3 is TGTGCCACCCGCTTGCAGGCCTACGAGCAGTACTTC.

The V call is TRBV30, the J call TRBJ2-1; 11 nucleotides line up with TRBD2. Germline CDR1 GTSNPN, CDR2 SVGIG (reference sequence). V lost 1 base to trimming and J lost 4 bases; unmatched junction nucleotides: 3. This CDR3 spans 15 amino acids. CDR3 coding DNA: TGTGCCTGGAGTGCCGGGACTAGCGGATACAATGAGCAGTTCTTC. It yields the protein CAWSAGTSGYNEQFF.

The rearrangement links TRBV6-6 to TRBJ2-1; TRBD2 is a possible D gene (5 bases). The CDR3 length is 13 residues. The ends were cut back, 4 bases at V and 8 bases at J, with 12 bases in the middle. CDR1 and CDR2 from the germline V gene are MNHNY and SVGAGI (reference sequence). CDR3 DNA sequence: TGTGCCAGCAGTTTACTAGTCGGGTATGAGCAGTTCTTC. Protein: CASSLLVGYEQFF.

This chain joins TRBV28 and TRBJ1-5; D remains ambiguous. Germline CDR1 and CDR2: MDHEN and SYDVKM. V lost 7 bases and J lost 5, with 12 bases in between. This CDR3 contains 13 residues. The CDR3 nucleotides read TGTGCCAGCAACTCAAGGCGGGATCAGCCCCAGCATTTT. It yields the protein CASNSRRDQPQHF.

The DNA for the CDR3 is TGTGCCAGCAGTGGGGTTCAGGCCGAGACCCAGTACTTC. Its translation: CASSGVQAETQYF. The chain recombines TRBV2 with TRBJ2-5; D unclear. In germline, CDR1 is SNHLY, CDR2 FYNNEI. This CDR3 region has 13 residues. The ends were cut back, 4 bases at V and 5 bases at J, with 11 bases in the middle.

The chain combines TRBV7-2 with TRBJ2-7, with 8 bases that match TRBD2. CDR1 SGHTA and CDR2 FQGNSA come from the germline V gene. J was trimmed by 2 bases and V by 1 base; bases with no gene match: 4. This CDR3 has 15 residues. CDR3 nucleotides: TGTGCCAGCAGCTTAGACGGGAGGGCCACCTACGAGCAGTACTTC. As protein: CASSLDGRATYEQYF.

A note on this clone: Other DNA sequences in the same sample also yield this CDR3. The rearrangement uses TRBV6-5 and TRBJ2-7, with 7 positions matching TRBD1. The ends lost 7 bases at V and 2 bases at J; junction bases unmatched: 5. CDR1 is MNHEY and CDR2 is SVGAGI in the germline V gene. The CDR3 loop spans 13 amino acids. CDR3 loop: CASTGTAPYEQYF. Here the CDR3 DNA reads TGTGCCAGCACCGGGACAGCGCCCTACGAGCAGTACTTC.

The rearrangement links TRBV14 to TRBJ2-5, with D tentatively TRBD1 (7 bases). The CDR3 runs 14 residues. The germline V gene has CDR1 SGHDN and CDR2 FVKESK. Trimming stripped 4 bases from V and 5 bases from J, with 14 bases between. CDR3 residues: CASSLTGAGETQYF. Here the CDR3 DNA reads TGTGCCAGCAGCCTAACAGGGGCGGGGGAGACCCAGTACTTC. Looking up the rest from reference TRBV14 and TRBJ2-5 gives the full variable domain: EAGVTQFPSHSVIEKGQTVTLRCDPISGHDNLYWYRRVMGKEIKFLLHFVKESKQDESGMPNNRFLAERTGGTYSTLKVQPAELEDSGVYFCASSLTGAGETQYFGPGTRLLVL.

This chain links TRBV6-1 with TRBJ2-7; 7 nucleotides agree with TRBD1. Germline loops: CDR1 MNHNS, CDR2 SASEGT. This CDR3 region has 13 residues. V shed 2 bases and J 5 bases; nucleotides not matched to a gene: 3. The CDR3 sequence is CASSEKDRDEQYF. CDR3 nucleotide sequence: TGTGCCAGCAGTGAAAAAGACAGGGACGAGCAGTACTTC.